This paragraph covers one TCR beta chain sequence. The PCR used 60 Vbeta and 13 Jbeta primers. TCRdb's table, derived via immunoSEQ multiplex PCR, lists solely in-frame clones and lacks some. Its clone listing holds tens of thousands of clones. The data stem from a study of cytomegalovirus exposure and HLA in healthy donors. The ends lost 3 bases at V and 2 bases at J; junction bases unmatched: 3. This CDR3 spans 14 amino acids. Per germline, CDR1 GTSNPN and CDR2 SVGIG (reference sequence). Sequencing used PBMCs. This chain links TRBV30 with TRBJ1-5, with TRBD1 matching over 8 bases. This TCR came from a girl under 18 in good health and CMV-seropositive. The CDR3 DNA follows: TGTGCCTGGAGACCGGGACAGGGCAATCAGCCCCAGCATTTT. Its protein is CAWRPGQGNQPQHF.